This passage covers 18 T cell receptor beta chains from one sample sequenced in a study of blood T cell repertoires in COVID-19 (dated by TCRdb to the early 2020s). The library was obtained by the immunoSEQ multiplex PCR assay. TCRdb took this table from immuneACCESS and kept in-frame rearrangements with V and J called. Such tables lack part of the clones; where checked against another copy, unresolved V genes explain under half of the gap, and the rest is unexplained. Across this sample there are about 180,000 clones, with roughly 87% seen only once. In total, the top ten clones hold about 2.1% of the sample. The sequenced sample was peripheral blood. The receptors originated from a man aged 18 to 29 who had recovered from COVID-19.

V and J are TRBV2 and TRBJ2-7; D not certain. The CDR3 has 11 amino acids. Germline CDR1 and CDR2: SNHLY and FYNNEI. V was shortened by 8 bases and J by 1 base, with 6 bases between the two germline ends. CDR3 loop: CASSYSYEQYF. The CDR3 DNA reads as TGTGCCAGCTCCTATTCCTACGAGCAGTACTTC.

The chain employs TRBV9 and TRBJ2-3, with 7 positions matching TRBD1. The germline CDR1 and CDR2 sequences are SGDLS and YYNGEE. V shed 4 bases, J shed 1 base, and the junction held 12 bases outside the gene matches. The CDR3 is 17 amino acids. CDR3 loop: CASSLYLRGRGTDTQYF. The CDR3 DNA sequence: TGTGCCAGCAGCCTATACCTAAGGGGGCGCGGCACAGATACGCAGTATTTT.

The J gene is TRBJ1-1, the V gene TRBV30, with D uncertain. Trimming took 3 bases from V and 0 from J, leaving 8 bases between them. The CDR3 runs to 13 residues. Per the germline V gene, CDR1 is GTSNPN and CDR2 is SVGIG (reference sequence). For the CDR3, the DNA is TGTGCCTGGAGCCCCGGGGTGAACACTGAAGCTTTCTTT. Encoded protein: CAWSPGVNTEAFF.

In this sample, this clone turned up once. The gene calls are TRBV10-3 and TRBJ1-2, with 9 bases aligning to TRBD1. From germline, CDR1 is ENHRY and CDR2 SYGVKD. CDR3 size: 13 residues. The V gene end was trimmed by 8 bases and the J gene end by 0 bases; junction bases not matched to a gene: 1. The CDR3 reads CAIRQGANYGYTF. The DNA for the CDR3 is TGTGCCATCCGACAGGGGGCTAACTATGGCTACACCTTC.

This rearrangement joins TRBV28 to TRBJ1-2; 7 bases line up with TRBD1. The CDR3 loop spans 14 amino acids. Germline loops: CDR1 MDHEN, CDR2 SYDVKM. V gave up 3 bases and J gave up 9 bases; unmatched junction bases: 10. The CDR3 nucleotides read TGTGCCAGCAGTTTGCGACAGGGTTTTTTGAGCTACACCTTC. Translated, it gives CASSLRQGFLSYTF.

Here the CDR3 reads CASSLGTRNEQFF. The CDR3 nucleotides read TGCGCCAGCAGCCTTGGGACTAGAAATGAGCAGTTCTTC. The chain is built from TRBV5-1 and TRBJ2-1; 8 bases map to TRBD2. The CDR3 has 13 residues. Trimming at V came to 4 bases and at J to 7 bases, leaving 4 bases not matched to a gene. Germline lookup yields CDR1 SGHRS and CDR2 YFSETQ.

The V gene is TRBV19, the J gene TRBJ2-6; D may be TRBD1 (5 bases). Trimming cost V 5 bases and J 0 bases, with 8 bases left between them. Germline-derived CDR1 and CDR2 are LNHDA and SQIVND (reference sequence). The CDR3 runs to 15 residues. The CDR3 coding sequence is TGTGCCAGTAGTCAGGGTTCCTCTGGGGCCAACGTCCTGACTTTC. Translated: CASSQGSSGANVLTF.

The J gene is TRBJ1-2, the V gene TRBV10-3; perhaps TRBD1 as D (6 bases). The V gene lost 1 base and the J gene lost 5 bases, with 11 bases spanning the gap. Germline V CDR1 and CDR2: ENHRY, SYGVKD. The CDR3 runs to 14 residues. The CDR3 loop is CAISELGAAYGYTF. In DNA, the CDR3 is TGTGCCATCAGTGAGTTGGGGGCCGCGTATGGCTACACCTTC.

The chain combines TRBV29-1 with TRBJ2-1; TRBD2 matches at 9 bases. Germline V lookup: CDR1 SQVTM, CDR2 ANQGSEA. The CDR3 length is 19 residues. The ends lost 0 bases at V and 0 bases at J; junction bases unmatched: 12. The CDR3 bases are TGCAGCGTTGAAGATCGGAGGCTAGCGGGGCTAAGCTCCTACAATGAGCAGTTCTTC. It translates to CSVEDRRLAGLSSYNEQFF.

This clone has only a few counts. V and J are TRBV4-3 and TRBJ1-4; the match to TRBD1 covers 7 bases. The CDR3 loop spans 16 amino acids. V lost 4 bases to trimming and J lost 8 bases; unmatched junction nucleotides: 13. The germline CDR1 and CDR2 sequences are LGHNA and YSLEER. CDR3 sequence reads: CASSRLTGINSEKLFF. CDR3 DNA sequence: TGCGCCAGCAGCCGGCTGACAGGGATCAATTCGGAAAAACTGTTTTTT.

This chain links TRBV9 with TRBJ2-3; maybe TRBD2 (6 bases). This CDR3 is 16 amino acids long. The V end was cut by 0 bases, the J end by 3 bases, with 14 bases between. From germline, CDR1 is SGDLS and CDR2 YYNGEE. Here the CDR3 DNA reads TGTGCCAGCAGCGTAGGGGGGGAAGGTCGGACAGATACGCAGTATTTT. Translated, it gives CASSVGGEGRTDTQYF.

The chain uses TRBV5-1 and TRBJ2-7, with 7 bases identical to TRBD2. This CDR3 comprises 15 residues. The V gene end was trimmed by 0 bases and the J gene end by 3 bases; junction bases not matched to a gene: 6. CDR1 is SGHRS, CDR2 YFSETQ, per germline. CDR3 sequence (DNA): TGCGCCAGCAGCTTGGAGTCGGCTAGCGGCTACGAGCAGTACTTC. Translated, it gives CASSLESASGYEQYF. Together with reference TRBV5-1 and TRBJ2-7, the CDR3 gives the full variable domain: KAGVTQTPRYLIKTRGQQVTLSCSPISGHRSVSWYQQTPGQGLQFLFEYFSETQRNKGNFPGRFSGRQFSNSRSEMNVSTLELGDSALYLCASSLESASGYEQYFGPGTRLTVT.

The rearrangement uses TRBV9 and TRBJ1-1, with 9 bases fitting TRBD1. Trimming removed 0 bases from V and 0 bases from J; junction bases left unmatched: 6. Looked up from germline, CDR1 is SGDLS and CDR2 is YYNGEE. CDR3 size: 17 residues. Written as DNA, the CDR3 is TGTGCCAGCAGCGTAGCCGGGACAGGGCTCATGAACACTGAAGCTTTCTTT. This codes for CASSVAGTGLMNTEAFF.

The chain has TRBV5-6 and TRBJ1-1; 9 nucleotides match TRBD1. Losses at the gene ends were 5 bases for V and 3 bases for J; bases not matched to a gene: 11. The CDR3 runs 16 residues. Germline values: CDR1 SGHDT, CDR2 YYEEEE. CDR3 sequence reads: CASSRSPGQGYTEAFF. The CDR3, as DNA: TGTGCCAGCAGTCGATCTCCGGGACAGGGTTACACTGAAGCTTTCTTT. Variable domain in full (rest from reference TRBV5-6 and TRBJ1-1): DAGVTQSPTHLIKTRGQQVTLRCSPKSGHDTVSWYQQALGQGPQFIFQYYEEEERQRGNFPDRFSGHQFPNYSSELNVNALLLGDSALYLCASSRSPGQGYTEAFFGQGTRLTVV.

This chain uses TRBV2 with TRBJ2-7, with a weak D call TRBD2 (6 bases). CDR1 is SNHLY and CDR2 is FYNNEI in the germline V gene. This CDR3 has 13 residues. The V end lost 4 bases, the J end lost 3 bases, and 10 bases lay between the germline ends. CDR3 loop: CASSAGAIYEQYF. CDR3 coding DNA: TGTGCCAGCAGTGCGGGAGCTATCTACGAGCAGTACTTC.

The chain combines TRBV29-1 with TRBJ2-6; 10 bases match TRBD1. The CDR3 is 16 residues long. CDR1 is SQVTM, CDR2 ANQGSEA, per germline. V shed 7 bases and J 0 bases; nucleotides not matched to a gene: 6. The CDR3 region is CSAGTGELSGANVLTF. The CDR3, as DNA: TGCAGCGCGGGGACAGGGGAACTCTCTGGGGCCAACGTCCTGACTTTC.

V is TRBV13 and J is TRBJ2-1; 8 positions match TRBD2. V lost 4 bases, J lost 12 bases, and 14 bases stayed unmatched. Germline V CDR1 and CDR2: PRHDT, FYEKMQ (reference sequence). CDR3 length equals 15 residues. The CDR3 loop reads CASSSSGGSNPGQFF. CDR3 in DNA: TGTGCCAGCAGCTCATCGGGAGGGTCGAACCCCGGGCAGTTCTTC.

In DNA form, the CDR3 reads TGTGCCAGCAGTTCCCCTCAAGGGGGAGCGTACAATGAGCAGTTCTTC. Translating gives CASSSPQGGAYNEQFF. V usage is TRBV28 and J usage is TRBJ2-1; D perhaps matches TRBD1 (6 bases). Deletions cut 4 bases from V and 4 bases from J, with 17 bases between. Germline V gene lookup returns CDR1 MDHEN and CDR2 SYDVKM. The CDR3 is 16 amino acids.